The next 21 T cell receptor beta chains were all read from a single sample in a study of PD-1 blockade in classical Hodgkin lymphoma (dated by TCRdb to 2020 to 2022). Receptor amplification or capture employed the immunoSEQ multiplex PCR assay. TCRdb mirrors the immuneACCESS table, restricted to in-frame sequences. Some clones are absent from its copies; in checked studies, under half trace to an unresolved V gene, and the reason for the others is unknown. The sample table records 20,000 or so clones; about 76% of these occur just once. 15% to 20% of the sample rests with the top ten. The intended sense of this specimen's time point label: cycle 2 day 1 (C2D1) of nivolumab. Every trial patient had relapsed following autologous stem cell transplantation, and prior brentuximab vedotin exposure was what differed among cohorts A, B and C. The sequenced sample was peripheral blood mononuclear cells (PBMCs), obtained before the second cycle of nivolumab. The receptors originated from a human donor with classical Hodgkin lymphoma.

V and J are TRBV6-1 and TRBJ2-2, with D possibly matching TRBD1 (5 bases). CDR1 and CDR2 from the germline V gene are MNHNS and SASEGT. V lost 4 bases to trimming and J lost 4 bases, with 7 bases between them. The CDR3 consists of 13 residues. The CDR3 spells CASSADSTGELFF. DNA of the CDR3: TGTGCCAGCAGTGCAGACAGCACCGGGGAGCTGTTTTTT.

The chain couples TRBV27 to TRBJ2-7, with D possibly TRBD1 on 5 matching bases. Trimming removed 2 bases at V and 2 bases at J, with 13 bases between. The CDR3 spans 15 residues. From germline, CDR1 is MNHEY and CDR2 SMNVEV (reference sequence). Here the CDR3 reads CASSLDSFGTYEQYF. The CDR3 region has the DNA TGTGCCAGCAGTTTAGACAGCTTCGGCACCTACGAGCAGTACTTC.

The chain carries TRBV7-9 and TRBJ1-2, with 7 bases aligning to TRBD1. Trimming took 0 bases from V and 7 from J; bases not matched to a gene: 2. CDR3 length equals 13 residues. Germline V gene sequence: CDR1 SEHNR, CDR2 FQNEAQ (reference sequence). DNA of the CDR3: TGTGCCAGCAGCTTAGCAGGGGGCGGTGGCTACACCTTC. It is translated as CASSLAGGGGYTF.

The chain has TRBV7-9 and TRBJ2-2, with 12 bases identical to TRBD1. Germline V gene sequence: CDR1 SEHNR, CDR2 FQNEAQ (reference sequence). J lost 7 bases, V lost 4 bases, and 7 bases had no gene match. This CDR3 has 16 amino acids. The CDR3 bases are TGTGCCAGCAGCTCCCCCGGGACAGGGGGCAGCGGGGAGCTGTTTTTT. This gives the protein CASSSPGTGGSGELFF.

This chain uses TRBV4-3 with TRBJ2-3; D not resolved. Germline V gene lookup returns CDR1 LGHNA and CDR2 YSLEER. Between the trimmed V and J ends, which lost 1 base and 2 bases, there was a span of 7 bases. CDR3 length: 14 amino acids. The CDR3 nucleotides are TGCGCCAGCAGCCAAGGTACGGCCACAGATACGCAGTATTTT. This encodes CASSQGTATDTQYF.

The chain uses TRBV28 and TRBJ2-7, with 15 bases that match TRBD2. Trimming cost V 5 bases and J 3 bases; bases outside gene matches: 8. Per germline, CDR1 MDHEN and CDR2 SYDVKM. The CDR3 is made up of 17 amino acids. CDR3 sequence: CASSTGTSGRINYEQYF. DNA for the CDR3: TGTGCCAGCAGTACCGGGACTAGCGGGAGGATCAACTACGAGCAGTACTTC.

The rearrangement joins TRBV6-5 to TRBJ1-1; D is unresolved. The germline CDR1 and CDR2 sequences are MNHEY and SVGAGI. The CDR3 is 15 amino acids. With 0 bases removed from V and 0 bases from J, the gap between germline ends came to 8 bases. The CDR3 spells CASSYSASMNTEAFF. CDR3 DNA sequence: TGTGCCAGCAGTTACTCGGCCAGCATGAACACTGAAGCTTTCTTT.

In nucleotides, the CDR3 is TGTGCCAGCAGCTTAGATGGAGAGGACGGGGAGCTGTTTTTT. As protein: CASSLDGEDGELFF. The chain links TRBV11-3 to TRBJ2-2; D gene uncertain. V lost 0 bases and J lost 7, with 9 bases in between. CDR1 SGHNT and CDR2 YENEEA come from the germline V gene. The CDR3 covers 14 residues.

The chain joins TRBV6-4 to TRBJ2-1, with 8 bases aligning to TRBD1. The CDR3 contains 14 residues. Trimming took 3 bases from V and 7 from J; bases not matched to a gene: 5. The germline V gene encodes CDR1 MRHNA and CDR2 SNTAGT. The CDR3 DNA sequence: TGTGCCAGCAGTGAGCAGGGGGCCTGGAATGAGCAGTTCTTC. This translates into CASSEQGAWNEQFF.

This rearrangement joins TRBV6-6 to TRBJ1-4, with D maybe TRBD1 (5 bases). The germline V and J ends were trimmed by 5 bases and 0 bases, with 10 bases remaining between them. Per the germline V gene, CDR1 is MNHNY and CDR2 is SVGAGI (reference sequence). This CDR3 is built from 15 residues. CDR3 coding DNA: TGTGCCAGCAGTGCGACAGTTGCAACTAATGAAAAACTGTTTTTT. It specifies CASSATVATNEKLFF.

This chain joins TRBV4-3 and TRBJ2-6; no firm D call. V lost 1 base to trimming and J lost 0 bases, with 7 bases between them. The CDR3 runs 16 residues. The V gene's germline CDR1 is LGHNA and CDR2 YSLEER. This CDR3 reads CASSQVVGSGANVLTF. CDR3 in DNA: TGCGCCAGCAGCCAAGTGGTTGGCTCTGGGGCCAACGTCCTGACTTTC.

This sequence joins TRBV19 and TRBJ2-2; possible D gene TRBD1, 6 bases. The CDR3 has 15 residues. Germline assignment: CDR1 LNHDA and CDR2 SQIVND (reference sequence). V was shortened by 4 bases and J by 8 bases, with 17 bases between the two germline ends. The CDR3 nucleotides are TGTGCCAGTAGTAGATACCAGGGGACCCTGGGGGAGCTGTTTTTT. Translating it yields CASSRYQGTLGELFF.

This clone was recorded once. The V and J genes are TRBV18 and TRBJ2-5; 7 nucleotides align to TRBD1. V lost 3 bases, J lost 3 bases, and 1 base stayed unmatched. This CDR3 is 13 amino acids long. In germline, CDR1 is KGHSH, CDR2 LQKENI. This CDR3 is CASSPGQEETQYF. CDR3 DNA: TGTGCCAGCTCACCTGGACAGGAAGAGACCCAGTACTTC.

The rearrangement uses TRBV14 and TRBJ1-2; D is possibly TRBD1 (6 bases). Trimming took 4 bases from V and 7 from J, leaving 13 bases between them. There are 13 residues in the CDR3. The germline CDR1 and CDR2 sequences are SGHDN and FVKESK. The CDR3 DNA reads as TGTGCCAGCAGCCTCAATGGGGGGGCTGGCTACACCTTC. Translating it yields CASSLNGGAGYTF.

This clone was counted a few times. V gene TRBV6-5 combines with J gene TRBJ2-7; 8 bases line up with TRBD1. Trimming at V came to 5 bases and at J to 2 bases, leaving 8 bases not matched to a gene. The CDR3 consists of 15 residues. The germline gives CDR1 MNHEY, CDR2 SVGAGI. CDR3 sequence (DNA): TGTGCCAGCAGTGTGGACAGGGACCTTACCTACGAGCAGTACTTC. This sequence encodes CASSVDRDLTYEQYF.

This clone has only one observation. The CDR3 is CSVDSGTTDTQYF. The CDR3, as DNA: TGCAGCGTTGATTCAGGGACCACAGATACGCAGTATTTT. The chain combines TRBV29-1 with TRBJ2-3, with D possibly being TRBD1 or TRBD2 (5 bases each). CDR3 length equals 13 residues. V was cut by 3 bases and J by 2 bases, with 9 bases left in between. Germline-derived CDR1 and CDR2 are SQVTM and ANQGSEA.

This chain connects TRBV28 to TRBJ2-1; 9 bases map to TRBD2. This CDR3 region has 13 residues. With V trimmed by 8 bases and J by 6 bases, 5 bases remained unmatched. The germline V gene has CDR1 MDHEN and CDR2 SYDVKM. Here the CDR3 DNA reads TGTGCCAGCGGTCTAGCGGGGCTCAATGAGCAGTTCTTC. This translates into CASGLAGLNEQFF.

This clone was found once. The junction departs from the called germline gene at one end, perhaps through a read error. This chain joins TRBV28 and TRBJ1-4; 9 bases map to TRBD1. The germline CDR1 and CDR2 sequences are MDHEN and SYDVKM. The CDR3 is 14 residues long. Written as DNA, the CDR3 is TGTGCCAGCAGTCCCGGACAGGGGATACTGTTTTCTCGTTTT. It encodes CASSPGQGILFSRF.

This clone was counted once. This chain joins TRBV9 and TRBJ2-5; 13 positions match TRBD2. The CDR3 covers 19 residues. V lost 2 bases, J lost 5 bases, and 15 bases stayed unmatched. From germline, CDR1 is SGDLS and CDR2 YYNGEE. The CDR3 sequence: CASSVFGLAGVSREETQYF. In nucleotides, the CDR3 is TGTGCCAGCAGCGTTTTCGGACTAGCGGGAGTTTCAAGGGAGGAGACCCAGTACTTC.

This clone was counted a single time. The chain uses TRBV10-3 and TRBJ1-1; D uncertain. The ends were cut back, 3 bases at V and 1 base at J, with 12 bases in the middle. The CDR3 is made up of 15 amino acids. Germline loops: CDR1 ENHRY, CDR2 SYGVKD. For the CDR3, the DNA is TGTGCCATCAGTGATCGGGGATTGAGGAACACTGAAGCTTTCTTT. Translation: CAISDRGLRNTEAFF.

In its sample, this clone was seen once. The chain has TRBV6-5 and TRBJ2-7; D is undetermined. CDR1 and CDR2 from the germline V gene are MNHEY and SVGAGI. This CDR3 has 14 amino acids. V lost 5 bases and J 1 base, leaving 12 bases between the germline ends. For the CDR3, the DNA is TGTGCCAGCAGTCTTTACTTGAGGTCCTACGAGCAGTACTTC. It encodes CASSLYLRSYEQYF.